These 10 T cell receptor beta chains share one sample of origin, sequenced in a study of blood T cell repertoires in COVID-19. Assay used: immunoSEQ multiplex PCR; TCRdb lists only in-frame clones, some missing. This repertoire shows hundreds of thousands of clones, about 89% found once; its top ten account for about 9.9%. Source material: PBMCs or T cells enriched from blood (not recorded which). The receptors here all came from a middle-aged woman who had recovered from COVID-19.

This clone is a singleton in its sample. The chain links TRBV9 to TRBJ1-3, with D perhaps TRBD1 (6 bases). Germline V gene sequence: CDR1 SGDLS, CDR2 YYNGEE. The CDR3 has 14 amino acids. Trimming left V 3 bases short and J 0 bases short, with 7 bases between. CDR3 bases: TGTGCCAGCAGCGGGGACATCTCTGGAAACACCATATATTTT. This sequence encodes CASSGDISGNTIYF.

V is TRBV28 and J is TRBJ1-2, with 7 bases identical to TRBD1. Germline-derived CDR1 and CDR2 are MDHEN and SYDVKM. This CDR3 region has 14 residues. V shed 1 base and J 2 bases; nucleotides not matched to a gene: 1. The CDR3 is CASSLSDRNYGYTF. The DNA of the CDR3 is TGTGCCAGCAGTTTATCGGACAGGAACTATGGCTACACCTTC.

Only one count was recorded for this clone. The chain carries TRBV4-3 and TRBJ1-3; no clear D. Germline-derived CDR1 and CDR2 are LGHNA and YSLEER. There are 14 residues in the CDR3. V lost 0 bases to trimming and J lost 4 bases, with 7 bases between them. CDR3 nucleotide sequence: TGCGCCAGCAGCCAAGACAGGATCGGAAACACCATATATTTT. This translates into CASSQDRIGNTIYF.

The CDR3 region is CASSQGTLAGQETQYF. The CDR3 nucleotides are TGCGCCAGCAGCCAAGGAACGCTAGCGGGACAAGAGACCCAGTACTTC. The chain couples TRBV4-3 to TRBJ2-5; 9 bases agree with TRBD2. CDR1 is LGHNA, CDR2 YSLEER, per germline. The ends lost 1 base at V and 2 bases at J; junction bases unmatched: 5. The CDR3 has 16 residues.

The CDR3 DNA follows: TGCGCCAGCAGCCAGGACAGGGGGCAAAATGAAAAACTGTTTTTT. Protein: CASSQDRGQNEKLFF. The rearrangement joins TRBV4-3 to TRBJ1-4, with 11 bases that match TRBD1. Per the germline V gene, CDR1 is LGHNA and CDR2 is YSLEER. CDR3 length equals 15 residues. Trimming cost V 3 bases and J 5 bases; bases outside gene matches: 2.

The V and J genes are TRBV19 and TRBJ1-2; D is unresolved. CDR1 is LNHDA, CDR2 SQIVND, per germline (reference sequence). Trimming took off 7 bases at V and 4 bases at J, with 16 bases between the two ends. CDR3 length: 14 residues. The CDR3 bases are TGTGCCAGTACCGATTCGCGGGGAATCTATGGCTACACCTTC. Translation: CASTDSRGIYGYTF.

This chain links TRBV30 with TRBJ1-1; D gene unclear. Germline CDR1 is GTSNPN and CDR2 is SVGIG (reference sequence). Deletions cut 3 bases from V and 10 bases from J, with 15 bases between. CDR3 length equals 12 residues. CDR3 sequence: CAWRQKESSAFF. In DNA form, the CDR3 reads TGTGCCTGGAGGCAAAAGGAGAGTTCAGCTTTCTTT.

The chain is built from TRBV7-8 and TRBJ2-4; D is ambiguous. The V end lost 5 bases, the J end lost 6 bases, and 14 bases lay between the germline ends. Germline CDR1 reads SGHVS; CDR2 reads FQNEAQ. The CDR3 length is 14 residues. CDR3 amino acids: CASSPSEARNIQYF. The CDR3 nucleotides are TGTGCCAGCAGCCCCTCCGAGGCGAGAAACATTCAGTACTTC.

The chain uses TRBV5-5 and TRBJ1-5; TRBD1 aligns across 8 bases. Unmatched junction bases numbered 4, after V lost 6 bases and J lost 5 bases. This CDR3 contains 13 residues. CDR1 SGHKS and CDR2 YYEKEE come from the germline V gene (reference sequence). Written as DNA, the CDR3 is TGTGCCAGCACACTGACAGGGGATCAGCCCCAGCATTTT. Residues: CASTLTGDQPQHF.

The chain joins TRBV2 to TRBJ2-5; D is uncertain. The germline V and J ends were trimmed by 1 base and 13 bases, with 19 bases remaining between them. Germline CDR1 SNHLY, CDR2 FYNNEI. The CDR3 loop spans 14 amino acids. The CDR3: CASSEGMTPVIRYF. Here the CDR3 DNA reads TGTGCCAGCAGTGAAGGGATGACTCCCGTAATTCGGTACTTC.